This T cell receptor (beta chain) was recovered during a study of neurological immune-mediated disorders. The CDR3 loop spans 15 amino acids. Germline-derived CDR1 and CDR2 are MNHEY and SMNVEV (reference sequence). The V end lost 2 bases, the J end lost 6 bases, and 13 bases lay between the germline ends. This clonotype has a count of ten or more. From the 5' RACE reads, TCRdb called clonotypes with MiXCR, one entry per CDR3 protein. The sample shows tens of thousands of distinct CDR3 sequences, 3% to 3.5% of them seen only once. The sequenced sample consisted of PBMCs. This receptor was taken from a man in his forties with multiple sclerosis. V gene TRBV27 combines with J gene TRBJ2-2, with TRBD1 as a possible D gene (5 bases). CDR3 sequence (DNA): TGTGCCAGCAGTTTAGGGGCATCGTTTGCCGGGGAGCTGTTTTTT. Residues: CASSLGASFAGELFF.